This note documents a single TCR beta chain sequence. The source of the sample is a study of blood T cell repertoires in COVID-19. Generated by immunoSEQ multiplex PCR, the TCRdb table keeps only in-frame clones and is missing some. The sample lists about 300,000 clones, 65% to 90% occurring once. Germline CDR1 SGHDN, CDR2 FVKESK. V dropped 4 bases and J dropped 2 bases, with 12 bases sitting between them. This CDR3 is 15 amino acids long. The clonotype originates from a human donor in a cohort sampled during active COVID-19. The V gene is TRBV14, the J gene TRBJ1-3; possibly TRBD1 for D (6 bases). The sample consisted of peripheral blood. The CDR3 sequence: CASSLDRNPGNTIYF. Here the CDR3 DNA reads TGTGCCAGCAGCCTGGACAGAAACCCTGGAAACACCATATATTTT. Complete variable domain (other parts from reference TRBV14 and TRBJ1-3): EAGVTQFPSHSVIEKGQTVTLRCDPISGHDNLYWYRRVMGKEIKFLLHFVKESKQDESGMPNNRFLAERTGGTYSTLKVQPAELEDSGVYFCASSLDRNPGNTIYFGEGSWLTVV.